This T cell receptor beta chain emerged from a study of blood T cell repertoires in COVID-19. Study-level information: From the United States, Italy and Spain came samples of acute and convalescent COVID-19. Sources were T cells, B-cell-depleted T cells, or PBMCs; the material itself was cDNA or gDNA.

Sequenced by immunoSEQ multiplex PCR; TCRdb stores in-frame clones only, minus some. The table has around 140,000 clones, 85% to 90% seen once. Sequenced sample: peripheral blood. This clonotype was sampled from a woman aged 60 to 75 with acute or convalescent COVID-19.

The CDR3 region is CASSQSGTPGNTIYF. CDR3 sequence (DNA): TGCGCCAGCAGCCAATCCGGGACACCTGGAAACACCATATATTTT. The chain is built from TRBV4-1 and TRBJ1-3; TRBD1 might be the D (6 bases). With 2 bases removed from V and 2 bases from J, the gap between germline ends came to 10 bases. This CDR3 is built from 15 residues. The germline CDR1 and CDR2 sequences are MGHRA and YSYEKL.